This T cell receptor (beta chain) was identified in a study of T cell repertoires in cytomegalovirus infection. As for the study in general: Public TCR beta signatures were indicative of both CMV infection and a matching HLA type. Points from the study as a whole: Carriers of CMV plus the relevant HLA were identified by cumulative public TCR beta family frequency.

TCRdb reprocessed the reads via MiXCR and lists one record per CDR3 protein. The data show more than 85,000 distinct CDR3 sequences, less than 25% seen once. Looked up from germline, CDR1 is MNHNY and CDR2 is SVGAGI (reference sequence). This CDR3 has 16 residues. Trimming took 2 bases from V and 0 from J; bases not matched to a gene: 4. Many counts were recorded for this clonotype. Its target is not known. The receptor's source is a human donor in good health (CMV status not recorded). Some clones in this sample may be carry-over from other donors' samples. The rearrangement uses TRBV6-6 and TRBJ2-5; 9 bases are shared with TRBD2. Sequencing was carried out using CD8+ T cells from PBMCs. The CDR3 protein is CASSYPTSGYQETQYF. The CDR3 nucleotides are TGTGCCAGCAGTTACCCAACTAGCGGGTACCAAGAGACCCAGTACTTC.